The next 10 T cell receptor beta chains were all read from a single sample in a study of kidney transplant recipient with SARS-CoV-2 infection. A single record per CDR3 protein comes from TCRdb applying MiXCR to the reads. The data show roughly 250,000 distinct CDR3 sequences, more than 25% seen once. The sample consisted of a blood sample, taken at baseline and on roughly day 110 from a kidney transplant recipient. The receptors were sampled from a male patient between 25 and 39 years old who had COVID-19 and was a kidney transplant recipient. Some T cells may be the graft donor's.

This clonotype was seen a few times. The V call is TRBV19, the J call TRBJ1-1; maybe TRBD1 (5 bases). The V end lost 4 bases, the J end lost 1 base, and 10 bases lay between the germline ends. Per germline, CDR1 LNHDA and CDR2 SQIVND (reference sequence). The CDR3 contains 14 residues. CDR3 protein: CASSRDGGNTEAFF. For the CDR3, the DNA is TGTGCCAGTAGTAGGGACGGAGGGAACACTGAAGCTTTCTTT.

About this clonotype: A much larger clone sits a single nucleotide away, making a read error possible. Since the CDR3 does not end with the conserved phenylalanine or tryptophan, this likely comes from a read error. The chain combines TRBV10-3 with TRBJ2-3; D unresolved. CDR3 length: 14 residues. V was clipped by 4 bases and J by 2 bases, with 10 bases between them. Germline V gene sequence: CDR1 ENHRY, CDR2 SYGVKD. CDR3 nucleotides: TGTGCCATCAGTGCTGGCCTAGACACAGATACGCAGTATCTT. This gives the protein CAISAGLDTDTQYL.

This CDR3 reads CSVETGTGGSRADTQYF. CDR3 coding DNA: TGCAGCGTTGAAACCGGGACAGGGGGCTCAAGGGCAGATACGCAGTATTTT. The chain uses TRBV29-1 and TRBJ2-3; 12 bases match TRBD1. The CDR3 covers 17 residues. Germline CDR1 SQVTM, CDR2 ANQGSEA. V shed 2 bases, J shed 4 bases, and the junction held 10 bases outside the gene matches.

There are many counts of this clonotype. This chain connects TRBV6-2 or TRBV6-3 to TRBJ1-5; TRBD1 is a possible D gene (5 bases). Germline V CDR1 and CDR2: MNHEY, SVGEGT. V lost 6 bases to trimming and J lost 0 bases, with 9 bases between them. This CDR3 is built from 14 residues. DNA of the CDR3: TGTGCCAGCAGGCGGGACTATAGCAATCAGCCCCAGCATTTT. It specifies CASRRDYSNQPQHF.

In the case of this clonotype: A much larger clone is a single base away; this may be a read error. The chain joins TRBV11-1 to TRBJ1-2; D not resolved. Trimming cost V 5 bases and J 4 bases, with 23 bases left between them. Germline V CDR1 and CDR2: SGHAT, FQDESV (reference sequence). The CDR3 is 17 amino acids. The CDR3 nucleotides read TGTGCCAGCAGCAGGCACTTTAGGGCTGGAAAGACCTATGGCTACACCTTC. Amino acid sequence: CASSRHFRAGKTYGYTF. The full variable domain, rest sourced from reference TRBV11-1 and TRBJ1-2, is EAEVAQSPRYKITEKSQAVAFWCDPISGHATLYWYRQILGQGPELLVQFQDESVVDDSQLPKDRFSAERLKGVDSTLKIQPAELGDSAMYLCASSRHFRAGKTYGYTFGSGTRLTVV.

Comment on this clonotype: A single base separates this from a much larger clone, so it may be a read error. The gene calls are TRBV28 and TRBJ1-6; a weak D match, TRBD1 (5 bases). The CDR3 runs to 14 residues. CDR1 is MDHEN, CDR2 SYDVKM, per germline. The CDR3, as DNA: TGTGCCAGCAGTTTGCAGGGTAACAATTCACCCCTCCGCTTT. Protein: CASSLQGNNSPLRF. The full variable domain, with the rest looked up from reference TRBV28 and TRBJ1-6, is DVKVTQSSRYLVKRTGEKVFLECVQDMDHENMFWYRQDPGLGLRLIYFSYDVKMKEKGDIPEGYSVSREKKERFSLILESASTNQTSMYLCASSLQGNNSPLRFGNGTRLTVT.

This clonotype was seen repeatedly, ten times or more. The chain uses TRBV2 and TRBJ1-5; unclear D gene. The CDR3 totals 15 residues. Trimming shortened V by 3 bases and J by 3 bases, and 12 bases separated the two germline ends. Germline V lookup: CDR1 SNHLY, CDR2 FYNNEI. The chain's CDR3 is CASSDEALYNQPQHF. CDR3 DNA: TGTGCCAGCAGTGATGAGGCCCTCTACAATCAGCCCCAGCATTTT.

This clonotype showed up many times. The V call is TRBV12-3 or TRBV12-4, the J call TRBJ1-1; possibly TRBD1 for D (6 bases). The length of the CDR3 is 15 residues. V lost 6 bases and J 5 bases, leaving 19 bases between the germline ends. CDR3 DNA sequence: TGTGCCAGCAGGCGGGGGGAGGGGGTTGCTACTGAAGCTTTCTTT. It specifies CASRRGEGVATEAFF.

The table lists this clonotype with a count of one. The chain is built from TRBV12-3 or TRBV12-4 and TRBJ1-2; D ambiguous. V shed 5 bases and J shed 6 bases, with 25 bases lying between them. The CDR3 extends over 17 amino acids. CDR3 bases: TGTGCCAGCAGTCCGCGTTACACGGCAGGAAAGACCCATGGCTACACCTTC. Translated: CASSPRYTAGKTHGYTF.

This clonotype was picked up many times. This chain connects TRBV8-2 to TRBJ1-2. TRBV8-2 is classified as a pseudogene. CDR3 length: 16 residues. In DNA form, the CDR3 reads TGTGGCAGTCTTACACCTGATAGCCGAAAGACCTATGGCTACACCTTC. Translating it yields CGSLTPDSRKTYGYTF.